This passage covers 29 T cell receptor beta chains from one sample sequenced in a study of T cells after yellow fever vaccination. MiXCR was run by TCRdb on the 5' RACE reads, yielding one entry per CDR3 protein. The top ten clones hold roughly 28% of a sample with more than 65,000 distinct CDR3 sequences, around 7.1% of them seen once. The sample here was CD8+ T cells sorted from PBMCs, taken about 10 days after the first yellow fever vaccination. The origin of the receptors is a man aged 18 to 29 who received the YFV17D yellow fever vaccine.

This clonotype was counted a few times. This chain links TRBV18 with TRBJ1-2; tentative D call: TRBD1 (5 bases). The CDR3 totals 14 residues. V was cut by 6 bases and J by 4 bases, with 15 bases left in between. Germline CDR1 and CDR2: KGHSH and LQKENI. CDR3 region: CASSYTGVSYGYTF. CDR3 in DNA: TGTGCCAGCTCTTACACGGGGGTCAGCTATGGCTACACCTTC.

This clonotype was detected many times. V usage is TRBV7-3 and J usage is TRBJ2-2; TRBD2 agrees at 11 bases. CDR1 is SGHTA, CDR2 FQGTGA, per germline. J was trimmed by 0 bases and V by 8 bases; bases with no gene match: 2. The CDR3 totals 15 residues. The CDR3 loop reads CASSTSGANTGELFF. The CDR3 DNA follows: TGTGCCAGCTCGACTAGCGGGGCGAACACCGGGGAGCTGTTTTTT.

There are many counts of this clonotype. The chain uses TRBV2 and TRBJ1-2; D remains unclear. CDR1 and CDR2 from the germline V gene are SNHLY and FYNNEI. V gave up 0 bases and J gave up 0 bases, with 5 bases separating them. This CDR3 has 14 residues. In nucleotides, the CDR3 is TGTGCCAGCAGTGAAGCCCCAGCTAACTATGGCTACACCTTC. Translating it yields CASSEAPANYGYTF.

The chain joins TRBV7-3 to TRBJ2-3, with D possibly TRBD2 on 6 matching bases. Per germline, CDR1 SGHTA and CDR2 FQGTGA. CDR3 length equals 13 residues. V was cut by 11 bases and J by 0 bases, with 12 bases left in between. The CDR3 DNA sequence: TGTGCCTCCGGGGGAGACAGCACAGATACGCAGTATTTT. Protein product: CASGGDSTDTQYF.

This clonotype has a handful of counts. This chain connects TRBV12-3 or TRBV12-4 to TRBJ2-7, with TRBD1 matching 11 bases. V lost 1 base, J lost 6 bases, and 2 bases stayed unmatched. CDR3 length: 14 amino acids. The CDR3 is CASSLEGTGGEQYF. In DNA form, the CDR3 reads TGTGCCAGCAGTTTAGAAGGGACAGGGGGCGAGCAGTACTTC.

This chain uses TRBV10-2 with TRBJ2-7; D perhaps matches TRBD1 (5 bases). V was clipped by 6 bases and J by 3 bases, with 12 bases between them. Germline V gives CDR1 WSHSY, CDR2 SAAADI. The CDR3 runs 13 residues. CDR3 DNA: TGCGCCAGCAGGGCGACAGCTAGCTACGAGCAGTACGTC. As protein: CASRATASYEQYV.

On this clonotype itself: It may be a read error: a sequence one base away is much more abundant. The chain joins TRBV12-3 or TRBV12-4 to TRBJ2-1, with 9 positions matching TRBD2. This CDR3 region has 19 residues. CDR3 amino acids: CAISLASGGLARAYNEQFF. The CDR3 DNA sequence: TGTGCCATCAGTTTAGCGAGTGGTGGACTAGCGCGCGCCTACAATGAGCAGTTCTTC.

The chain has TRBV6-6 and TRBJ2-7, with D possibly matching TRBD2 (6 bases). The CDR3 is 13 amino acids. Germline V gene sequence: CDR1 MNHNY, CDR2 SVGAGI (reference sequence). Trimming shortened V by 6 bases and J by 6 bases, and 15 bases separated the two germline ends. CDR3 protein: CASSPRGGGEQYV. CDR3 in DNA: TGTGCCAGCAGCCCTCGGGGAGGAGGCGAGCAGTACGTC.

The rearrangement uses TRBV9 and TRBJ1-3, with D perhaps matching TRBD1 (5 bases). CDR3 size: 15 residues. Germline CDR1 reads SGDLS; CDR2 reads YYNGEE. With 0 bases removed from V and 4 bases from J, the gap between germline ends came to 11 bases. Written as DNA, the CDR3 is TGTGCCAGCAGCGTAGGAGGGGCGCGGGGAAACACCATATATTTT. Protein product: CASSVGGARGNTIYF.

This clonotype was seen only a few times. The chain couples TRBV2 to TRBJ2-3; D may correspond to TRBD1 or TRBD2 (5 bases each). V lost 7 bases to trimming and J lost 8 bases, with 10 bases between them. Germline CDR1 and CDR2: SNHLY and FYNNEI. The CDR3 runs to 11 residues. The chain's CDR3 is CASNPGPTQYF. The CDR3 coding sequence is TGTGCCAGCAACCCGGGACCTACGCAGTATTTT. Drawing the rest from reference TRBV2 and TRBJ2-3, the complete variable domain is EPEVTQTPSHQVTQMGQEVILRCVPISNHLYFYWYRQILGQKVEFLVSFYNNEISEKSEIFDDQFSVERPDGSNFTLKIRSTKLEDSAMYFCASNPGPTQYFGPGTRLTVL.

This clonotype came up a few times. This rearrangement joins TRBV7-2 to TRBJ2-1, with unresolved D. V gave up 5 bases and J gave up 7 bases, with 9 bases separating them. Per the germline V gene, CDR1 is SGHTA and CDR2 is FQGNSA. The CDR3 extends over 12 amino acids. The CDR3 DNA sequence: TGTGCCAGCAGCGGCTGGCGGAATGAGCAGTTCTTC. It translates to CASSGWRNEQFF. Combining the CDR3 with reference TRBV7-2 and TRBJ2-1 gives the whole variable domain GAGVSQSPSNKVTEKGKDVELRCDPISGHTALYWYRQSLGQGLEFLIYFQGNSAPDKSGLPSDRFSAERTGGSVSTLTIQRTQQEDSAVYLCASSGWRNEQFFGPGTRLTVL.

This clonotype was counted many times. The V call is TRBV7-3, the J call TRBJ1-1, with D perhaps matching TRBD1 (6 bases). The CDR3 totals 15 residues. Trimming took off 4 bases at V and 4 bases at J, with 16 bases between the two ends. CDR1 and CDR2 (germline): SGHTA, FQGTGA. In DNA form, the CDR3 reads TGTGCCAGCAGCTCCCCGGGACACCTGCCCACTGAAGCTTTCTTT. It codes for CASSSPGHLPTEAFF.

This clonotype was picked up many times. J is TRBJ2-7 and V is TRBV27; TRBD1 matches 7 bases. V lost 5 bases to trimming and J lost 2 bases; unmatched junction nucleotides: 6. Germline CDR1 reads MNHEY; CDR2 reads SMNVEV (reference sequence). The CDR3 runs 14 residues. The CDR3 DNA reads as TGTGCCAGCAGTCAACTGGGACAGACCTACGAGCAGTACTTC. Translating gives CASSQLGQTYEQYF.

The chain is built from TRBV5-5 and TRBJ2-7; D may be TRBD1 (5 bases). V was shortened by 5 bases and J by 5 bases, with 14 bases between the two germline ends. The V gene's germline CDR1 is SGHKS and CDR2 YYEKEE (reference sequence). CDR3 length: 13 amino acids. CDR3 in amino acids: CASRSAGNHEQYV. CDR3 DNA: TGTGCCAGCAGGTCGGCAGGGAACCACGAGCAGTACGTC.

The rearrangement joins TRBV7-2 to TRBJ2-5; tentative D call: TRBD1 (6 bases). CDR3 size: 13 residues. Germline V CDR1 and CDR2: SGHTA, FQGNSA. Trimming removed 3 bases from V and 3 bases from J, with 8 bases in between. The CDR3 loop is CASSLGTKETQYF. CDR3 bases: TGTGCCAGCAGCTTGGGGACAAAAGAGACCCAGTACTTC.

This clonotype was seen many times. The genes are TRBV13 and TRBJ2-1; 11 nucleotides line up with TRBD2. The CDR3 is 17 amino acids. Germline assignment: CDR1 PRHDT and CDR2 FYEKMQ (reference sequence). V lost 1 base to trimming and J lost 8 bases; unmatched junction nucleotides: 10. CDR3 DNA sequence: TGTGCCAGCAGCTTAGTGACTAGCGGGGACCATAGGGATGAGCAGTTCTTC. As protein: CASSLVTSGDHRDEQFF.

This clonotype is medium-sized in the sample. The chain employs TRBV7-9 and TRBJ2-4; TRBD2 agrees at 7 bases. Germline V gene data show CDR1 as SEHNR and CDR2 as FQNEAQ (reference sequence). With 1 base clipped from V and 4 bases from J, the junction kept 4 bases outside the gene matches. CDR3 length: 15 residues. The CDR3 spells CASSLVQRGKNIQYF. DNA for the CDR3: TGTGCCAGCAGCTTAGTGCAGCGGGGAAAAAACATTCAGTACTTC. The full variable domain, in which reference TRBV7-9 and TRBJ2-4 provide the parts outside the CDR3, is DTGVSQNPRHKITKRGQNVTFRCDPISEHNRLYWYRQTLGQGPEFLTYFQNEAQLEKSRLLSDRFSAERPKGSFSTLEIQRTEQGDSAMYLCASSLVQRGKNIQYFGAGTRLSVL.

The V call is TRBV7-9, the J call TRBJ1-1, with a weak D call TRBD1 (5 bases). The CDR3 consists of 17 residues. CDR1 and CDR2 (germline): SEHNR, FQNEAQ (reference sequence). Between the trimmed V and J ends, which lost 2 bases and 0 bases, there was a span of 16 bases. The CDR3 region has the DNA TGTGCCAGCAGCTTAATCGGCACGACGGGACTGAACACTGAAGCTTTCTTT. Its protein is CASSLIGTTGLNTEAFF.

Ten or more counts support this clonotype. The chain uses TRBV20-1 and TRBJ1-2; a weak D match, TRBD1 (5 bases). Trimming shortened V by 4 bases and J by 2 bases, and 8 bases separated the two germline ends. Germline-derived CDR1 and CDR2 are DFQATT and SNEGSKA (reference sequence). The CDR3 runs 12 residues. The CDR3 sequence is CSATDKNYGYTF. In nucleotides, the CDR3 is TGCAGTGCTACGGACAAGAACTATGGCTACACCTTC.

At least ten counts were recorded for this clonotype. This chain links TRBV6-5 with TRBJ2-1; 13 nucleotides align to TRBD2. Germline CDR1 MNHEY, CDR2 SVGAGI. This CDR3 region has 18 residues. V lost 6 bases, J lost 6 bases, and 14 bases stayed unmatched. The CDR3 is CASSLTGTSGISGNEQFF. The CDR3 coding sequence is TGTGCCAGCAGCCTAACCGGGACTAGCGGGATATCGGGCAATGAGCAGTTCTTC.

At least ten counts were recorded for this clonotype. The genes are TRBV6-2 or TRBV6-3 and TRBJ1-1; D gene unclear. There are 14 residues in the CDR3. Germline CDR1 reads MNHEY; CDR2 reads SVGEGT. V was pared by 0 bases and J by 6 bases, with 11 bases between. CDR3 bases: TGTGCCAGCAGTTACTCGTGGGGAACATCTGAAGCTTTCTTT. Its translation is CASSYSWGTSEAFF.

This clonotype showed up many times. The J gene is TRBJ2-2, the V gene TRBV27; a weak D match, TRBD1 (6 bases). Germline assignment: CDR1 MNHEY and CDR2 SMNVEV (reference sequence). V lost 5 bases, J lost 5 bases, and 15 bases lay in between. The CDR3 loop spans 15 amino acids. The CDR3 here is CASSRPGAGTGELFF. The DNA of the CDR3 is TGTGCCAGCAGTCGTCCAGGGGCTGGGACCGGGGAGCTGTTTTTT.

This clonotype was detected only a few times. The chain links TRBV20-1 to TRBJ1-5; the match to TRBD1 covers 9 bases. V was clipped by 0 bases and J by 7 bases; unmatched bases: 10. This CDR3 region has 16 residues. The germline gives CDR1 DFQATT, CDR2 SNEGSKA (reference sequence). CDR3 residues: CSARDTRDREVQPQHF. For the CDR3, the DNA is TGCAGTGCTAGAGATACGCGGGACAGGGAAGTCCAGCCCCAGCATTTT.

This clonotype was detected many times. The V call is TRBV24-1, the J call TRBJ2-3; 9 bases line up with TRBD1. V was clipped by 4 bases and J by 2 bases; unmatched bases: 6. From germline, CDR1 is KGHDR and CDR2 SFDVKD. The CDR3 runs 16 residues. The CDR3 region is CATSDQTGGSTDTQYF. As DNA, the CDR3 is TGTGCCACCAGTGACCAGACAGGGGGATCCACAGATACGCAGTATTTT.

Concerning this clonotype itself: A read error may explain this, as a much larger clone is one base away. V is TRBV7-2 and J is TRBJ2-1; 13 bases map to TRBD2. Trimming at V came to 6 bases and at J to 4 bases, leaving 3 bases not matched to a gene. Germline-derived CDR1 and CDR2 are SGHTA and FQGNSA. The CDR3 is made up of 15 amino acids. CDR3 residues: CASRRLAGGYNEQFF. The CDR3 nucleotides are TGTGCCAGCAGAAGACTAGCGGGGGGTTACAATGAGCAGTTCTTC.

Remarks on this clonotype: This may come from a read error, since a much larger clone is one base off. V usage is TRBV12-3 or TRBV12-4 and J usage is TRBJ1-1; D ambiguous. The CDR3 runs to 13 residues. This chain's CDR3 is CASSFSTLEEVFF. The CDR3 DNA follows: TGTGCCAGCAGTTTCAGCACACTAGAGGAAGTTTTCTTT.

There are many counts of this clonotype. The chain uses TRBV6-2 or TRBV6-3 and TRBJ2-1; no definite D call. The CDR3 covers 16 residues. V was trimmed by 1 base and J by 0 bases, leaving 10 bases between them. Per germline, CDR1 MNHEY and CDR2 SVGEGT. The CDR3 loop reads CASSYWVGSSYNEQFF. In DNA, the CDR3 is TGTGCCAGCAGTTACTGGGTGGGTAGCTCCTACAATGAGCAGTTCTTC.

Ten or more counts support this clonotype. This chain connects TRBV5-1 to TRBJ2-1; 12 bases are shared with TRBD2. CDR1 and CDR2 (germline): SGHRS, YFSETQ. V lost 1 base, J lost 1 base, and 12 bases stayed unmatched. CDR3 length: 20 residues. The CDR3 DNA reads as TGCGCCAGCAGCTTGAGGCTAGCGGGGGGGGCTACCCTGTCCTACAATGAGCAGTTCTTC. Translation: CASSLRLAGGATLSYNEQFF. Variable domain in full (rest from reference TRBV5-1 and TRBJ2-1): KAGVTQTPRYLIKTRGQQVTLSCSPISGHRSVSWYQQTPGQGLQFLFEYFSETQRNKGNFPGRFSGRQFSNSRSEMNVSTLELGDSALYLCASSLRLAGGATLSYNEQFFGPGTRLTVL.

Many counts were recorded for this clonotype. CDR3 nucleotide sequence: TGCAGCGCCAGGACAGCCTCCGAAGCTTTCTTT. Its translation is CSARTASEAFF. This rearrangement joins TRBV29-1 to TRBJ1-1; D is possibly TRBD1 (6 bases). CDR3 size: 11 residues. Germline CDR1 is SQVTM and CDR2 is ANQGSEA. Deletions cut 7 bases from V and 8 bases from J, with 14 bases between. Full variable domain (remainder filled in from reference TRBV29-1 and TRBJ1-1): SAVISQKPSRDICQRGTSLTIQCQVDSQVTMMFWYRQQPGQSLTLIATANQGSEATYESGFVIDKFPISRPNLTFSTLTVSNMSPEDSSIYLCSARTASEAFFGQGTRLTVV.